The 6 T cell receptor beta chains below were found in one sample sequenced in a study of cytomegalovirus exposure and HLA in healthy donors. The PCR made use of 60 Vbeta and 13 Jbeta primers. Some clones are missing from TCRdb's copy, which holds only in-frame ones; the method was immunoSEQ multiplex PCR. In the table there are approximately 210,000 clones, roughly 77% of which are singletons. The sequenced sample consisted of PBMCs. Receptors originate from a woman aged 45-59 years in good health and CMV-seronegative.

The chain is built from TRBV5-5 and TRBJ2-1; no reliable D call. V lost 0 bases, J lost 0 bases, and 7 bases lay in between. Germline-derived CDR1 and CDR2 are SGHKS and YYEKEE (reference sequence). This CDR3 region has 15 residues. In DNA, the CDR3 is TGTGCCAGCAGCTTGGAGCCTCGCTCCTACAATGAGCAGTTCTTC. Protein: CASSLEPRSYNEQFF.

V usage is TRBV11-2 and J usage is TRBJ2-7; D not resolved. The length of the CDR3 is 16 residues. The V gene's germline CDR1 is SGHAT and CDR2 FQNNGV. Trimming pared 6 bases from V and 5 bases from J, leaving 23 bases between. This CDR3 reads CASRNSSDGYPHEQYF. The CDR3 DNA sequence: TGTGCCAGCAGAAACTCTTCTGACGGGTACCCCCACGAGCAGTACTTC.

CDR3 sequence: CASSTGGTILAKNIQYF. CDR3 nucleotides: TGTGCCAGTAGTACAGGGGGGACCATCCTCGCCAAAAACATTCAGTACTTC. The J gene is TRBJ2-4, the V gene TRBV19; D is perhaps TRBD1 (7 bases). Germline V lookup: CDR1 LNHDA, CDR2 SQIVND (reference sequence). CDR3 length: 17 residues. V shed 4 bases and J shed 1 base, with 17 bases lying between them. The complete variable domain, with remaining parts taken from reference TRBV19 and TRBJ2-4, reads DGGITQSPKYLFRKEGQNVTLSCEQNLNHDAMYWYRQDPGQGLRLIYYSQIVNDFQKGDIAEGYSVSREKKESFPLTVTSAQKNPTAFYLCASSTGGTILAKNIQYFGAGTRLSVL.

This clone was seen once. The J gene is TRBJ2-1, the V gene TRBV7-3; 11 nucleotides line up with TRBD2. The CDR3 is made up of 15 amino acids. The V segment lost 4 bases and the J segment 8 bases; nucleotides outside the gene matches: 7. Germline lookup yields CDR1 SGHTA and CDR2 FQGTGA. The CDR3 sequence: CASSSSSGGRYEQFF. The CDR3 DNA follows: TGTGCCAGCAGCTCTTCTAGCGGGGGGAGGTATGAGCAGTTCTTC.

The rearrangement joins TRBV13 to TRBJ1-2, with D hard to call. The germline V gene has CDR1 PRHDT and CDR2 FYEKMQ (reference sequence). V was trimmed by 5 bases and J by 8 bases, leaving 24 bases between them. The CDR3 consists of 16 residues. The CDR3 region is CASSPLWRLSEEGYTF. The CDR3 DNA follows: TGTGCCAGCAGCCCTCTCTGGCGGCTATCTGAGGAGGGCTACACCTTC. The full variable domain, with the rest looked up from reference TRBV13 and TRBJ1-2, is AAGVIQSPRHLIKEKRETATLKCYPIPRHDTVYWYQQGPGQDPQFLISFYEKMQSDKGSIPDRFSAQQFSDYHSELNMSSLELGDSALYFCASSPLWRLSEEGYTFGSGTRLTVV.

The chain uses TRBV19 and TRBJ2-5; 7 bases are a match to TRBD2. Germline-derived CDR1 and CDR2 are LNHDA and SQIVND (reference sequence). V was clipped by 6 bases and J by 5 bases; unmatched bases: 3. The CDR3 is 12 residues long. The CDR3 DNA reads as TGTGCCAGTAGCTGGGGAGGGGAGACCCAGTACTTC. Its translation: CASSWGGETQYF.